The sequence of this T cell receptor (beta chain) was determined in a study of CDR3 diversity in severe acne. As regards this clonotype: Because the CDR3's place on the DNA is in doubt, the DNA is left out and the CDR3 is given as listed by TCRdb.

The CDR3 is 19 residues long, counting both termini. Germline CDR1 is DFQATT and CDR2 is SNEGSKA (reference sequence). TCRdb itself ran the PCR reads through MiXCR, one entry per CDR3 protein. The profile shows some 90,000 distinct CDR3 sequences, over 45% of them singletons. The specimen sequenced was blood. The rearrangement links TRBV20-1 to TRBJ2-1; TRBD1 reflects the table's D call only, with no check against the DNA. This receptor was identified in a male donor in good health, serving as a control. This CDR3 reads CSATLGGGGYTFGVNEQYF.